The 9 T cell receptor beta chains reported below all come from one sample, sequenced in a study of CD8+ T cells in alopecia areata. Extraction and reverse transcription of RNA yielded cDNA as the sequencing template. Clones were read by immunoSEQ multiplex PCR, and TCRdb kept only the in-frame ones, dropping some. The profile shows tens of thousands of clones, around 54% of them singletons. What was sequenced was NKG2D-high CD8+ T cells sorted from blood. The receptor source for this set is a human donor with alopecia areata.

Comment on this clone: Other DNA sequences from this sample encode an identical CDR3 as well. The gene calls are TRBV5-1 and TRBJ2-1, with no clear D. CDR1 and CDR2 (germline): SGHRS, YFSETQ. The CDR3 extends over 11 amino acids. V lost 1 base to trimming and J lost 4 bases, with 0 bases between them. In DNA, the CDR3 is TGCGCCAGCAGCTTGTACAATGAGCAGTTCTTC. Encoded protein: CASSLYNEQFF.

This chain's CDR3 is CASSQVDPISGELFF. The CDR3 bases are TGCGCCAGCAGCCAAGTCGACCCCATCTCCGGGGAGCTGTTTTTT. The J gene is TRBJ2-2, the V gene TRBV4-1; no firm D call. The ends were cut back, 1 base at V and 6 bases at J, with 12 bases in the middle. The V gene's germline CDR1 is MGHRA and CDR2 YSYEKL. CDR3 size: 15 residues.

The gene calls are TRBV5-1 and TRBJ2-7; D gene unclear. The CDR3 loop spans 12 amino acids. V was shortened by 7 bases and J by 0 bases, with 8 bases between the two germline ends. Germline CDR1 SGHRS, CDR2 YFSETQ. The CDR3 loop is CASGLSSYEQYF. CDR3 DNA: TGCGCCAGCGGTCTGTCCTCCTACGAGCAGTACTTC.

J is TRBJ2-3 and V is TRBV4-1, with D uncertain. V was trimmed by 0 bases and J by 4 bases, leaving 8 bases between them. This CDR3 has 14 residues. CDR1 is MGHRA and CDR2 is YSYEKL in the germline V gene. CDR3 loop: CASSQDPGSDTQYF. CDR3 in DNA: TGCGCCAGCAGCCAAGATCCCGGGTCAGATACGCAGTATTTT.

CDR3: CAWTLVSNEQFF. The DNA of the CDR3 is TGTGCCTGGACTTTAGTATCCAATGAGCAGTTCTTC. This chain joins TRBV30 and TRBJ2-1, with unresolved D. From germline, CDR1 is GTSNPN and CDR2 SVGIG (reference sequence). The V end was cut by 4 bases, the J end by 6 bases, with 10 bases between. The CDR3 sequence is 12 residues long.

The chain combines TRBV9 with TRBJ2-5; 10 positions agree with TRBD2. The V gene's germline CDR1 is SGDLS and CDR2 YYNGEE. The CDR3 is made up of 16 amino acids. The J segment lost 2 bases and the V segment lost 3 bases, leaving 7 bases of the junction unmatched. The CDR3 DNA reads TGTGCCAGCAGCGCATCTAGCGGGGGAATTCAAGAGACCCAGTACTTC. This gives the protein CASSASSGGIQETQYF.

This chain joins TRBV9 and TRBJ2-2; weak D call: TRBD2 (5 bases). With 0 bases removed from V and 5 bases from J, the gap between germline ends came to 17 bases. This CDR3 contains 17 residues. The germline CDR1 and CDR2 sequences are SGDLS and YYNGEE. The CDR3 sequence is CASSVGGLLNPTGELFF. DNA of the CDR3: TGTGCCAGCAGCGTAGGAGGGCTGCTGAACCCGACCGGGGAGCTGTTTTTT. The whole variable domain, remainder taken from reference TRBV9 and TRBJ2-2, is DSGVTQTPKHLITATGQRVTLRCSPRSGDLSVYWYQQSLDQGLQFLIQYYNGEERAKGNILERFSAQQFPDLHSELNLSSLELGDSALYFCASSVGGLLNPTGELFFGEGSRLTVL.

The genes are TRBV29-1 and TRBJ1-2, with 8 positions matching TRBD1. CDR1 SQVTM and CDR2 ANQGSEA come from the germline V gene. The CDR3 is 13 residues long. Trimming removed 5 bases from V and 5 bases from J; junction bases left unmatched: 7. CDR3: CSVRDRRGYGYTF. For the CDR3, the DNA is TGCAGCGTTCGGGACAGGAGAGGGTATGGCTACACCTTC.

Only a few counts were recorded for this clone. The chain is built from TRBV29-1 and TRBJ2-5, with unresolved D. The germline gives CDR1 SQVTM, CDR2 ANQGSEA. V was pared by 1 base and J by 4 bases, with 10 bases between. This CDR3 contains 13 residues. CDR3: CSVEGRLGETQYF. For the CDR3, the DNA is TGCAGCGTTGAAGGGCGTTTGGGAGAGACCCAGTACTTC.